Each of the 18 T cell receptor beta chains below was sequenced from the same sample in a study of blood T cell repertoires in COVID-19. The table came from immunoSEQ multiplex PCR; TCRdb's copy has only in-frame clones and leaves some out. The sample consists of a few hundred thousand clones, around 84% of them appearing once. Specimen: peripheral blood. All receptors come from a man aged 50 to 59 who had recovered from COVID-19.

The chain recombines TRBV27 with TRBJ1-2, with D possibly TRBD1 on 5 matching bases. Germline values: CDR1 MNHEY, CDR2 SMNVEV (reference sequence). The CDR3 covers 14 residues. The V end was cut by 5 bases, the J end by 8 bases, with 18 bases between. In DNA, the CDR3 is TGTGCCAGCAGTCCCTACGGGGGTCTCGGGGGCTACACCTTC. Protein: CASSPYGGLGGYTF.

This clone turned up a few times. The chain is built from TRBV27 and TRBJ1-5; D call uncertain. Germline V CDR1 and CDR2: MNHEY, SMNVEV (reference sequence). The CDR3 contains 12 residues. Trimming removed 8 bases at V and 2 bases at J, with 7 bases between. The CDR3 DNA sequence: TGTGCCAGCGGGCAGGGCAATCAGCCCCAGCATTTT. The encoded protein is CASGQGNQPQHF.

The rearrangement joins TRBV10-1 to TRBJ2-3; D might be TRBD1 (7 bases). V lost 2 bases, J lost 6 bases, and 15 bases lay in between. The CDR3 totals 15 residues. Germline V gene lookup returns CDR1 WNHNN and CDR2 SYGVQD (reference sequence). CDR3 nucleotide sequence: TGCGCCAGCAGTGAGAATGGAGGGGGCAAGGATACGCAGTATTTT. Translation gives CASSENGGGKDTQYF.

The genes are TRBV18 and TRBJ1-4; the D is unclear. Germline CDR1 and CDR2: KGHSH and LQKENI. Between the trimmed V and J ends, which lost 1 base and 11 bases, there was a span of 11 bases. The CDR3 has 13 residues. Here the CDR3 reads CASSPLGREKLFF. The CDR3 DNA sequence: TGTGCCAGCTCACCACTCGGGAGGGAGAAACTGTTTTTT.

V and J are TRBV2 and TRBJ2-1; 9 bases fit TRBD2. Germline assignment: CDR1 SNHLY and CDR2 FYNNEI. The V gene end was trimmed by 6 bases and the J gene end by 7 bases; junction bases not matched to a gene: 4. This CDR3 is 13 amino acids long. The CDR3 DNA sequence: TGTGCCAGCAGAACTAGCGGGTCGAATGAGCAGTTCTTC. It codes for CASRTSGSNEQFF.

The V and J genes are TRBV29-1 and TRBJ2-5, with D perhaps matching TRBD2 (5 bases). Trimming pared 7 bases from V and 3 bases from J, leaving 15 bases between. Per germline, CDR1 SQVTM and CDR2 ANQGSEA. CDR3 length: 13 amino acids. The CDR3 coding sequence is TGCAGCGCCCCGGACTGGGAAGAAGAGACCCAGTACTTC. It is translated as CSAPDWEEETQYF.

The rearrangement uses TRBV18 and TRBJ2-7; D is unclear. The CDR3 sequence is 13 residues long. V was pared by 5 bases and J by 3 bases, with 11 bases between. Germline V gene sequence: CDR1 KGHSH, CDR2 LQKENI. This chain's CDR3 is CASSISVNYEQYF. In DNA form, the CDR3 reads TGTGCCAGCTCAATCTCGGTTAACTACGAGCAGTACTTC.

The chain has TRBV5-1 and TRBJ2-5; 11 nucleotides agree with TRBD2. This CDR3 contains 16 residues. CDR1 and CDR2 (germline): SGHRS, YFSETQ. V lost 0 bases and J lost 7; bases outside the gene matches: 8. CDR3 in DNA: TGCGCCAGCAGCTTGGCACTAGCGGGAGCCGGTGGGACCCAGTACTTC. This encodes CASSLALAGAGGTQYF.

V gene TRBV5-1 combines with J gene TRBJ2-7, with 9 bases matching TRBD1. V lost 4 bases and J lost 5; bases outside the gene matches: 7. Germline CDR1 is SGHRS and CDR2 is YFSETQ. The CDR3 extends over 14 amino acids. CDR3 in amino acids: CASSVTGGRNEQYF. The CDR3 nucleotides read TGCGCCAGCAGCGTTACAGGGGGCCGAAACGAGCAGTACTTC.

This chain connects TRBV28 to TRBJ2-7, with 7 nucleotides matching TRBD2. Germline V CDR1 and CDR2: MDHEN, SYDVKM. CDR3 length: 13 amino acids. Trimming removed 4 bases from V and 4 bases from J; junction bases left unmatched: 4. The CDR3 reads CASSSGGRYEQYF. CDR3 bases: TGTGCCAGCAGTTCCGGGGGGAGGTACGAGCAGTACTTC.

This chain connects TRBV11-3 to TRBJ2-2, with D perhaps TRBD1 (6 bases). Trimming cost V 5 bases and J 4 bases, with 11 bases left between them. This CDR3 is 14 amino acids long. The germline CDR1 and CDR2 sequences are SGHNT and YENEEA. The CDR3: CASSPRQVTGELFF. The DNA of the CDR3 is TGTGCCAGCAGCCCCAGACAGGTCACCGGGGAGCTGTTTTTT.

The rearrangement links TRBV10-3 to TRBJ1-1, with 8 bases matching TRBD1. The CDR3 totals 16 residues. Germline values: CDR1 ENHRY, CDR2 SYGVKD. Germline trimming cut 10 bases from V and 0 bases from J; bases unmatched to any gene: 13. DNA for the CDR3: TGTGCCACGCGCCCTTCAGGGGGCGGTTTGAACACTGAAGCTTTCTTT. Translated: CATRPSGGGLNTEAFF.

This clone was detected a few times. The rearrangement links TRBV4-1 to TRBJ2-7, with 13 bases matching TRBD2. With V trimmed by 2 bases and J by 4 bases, 5 bases remained unmatched. This CDR3 has 16 amino acids. The germline V gene has CDR1 MGHRA and CDR2 YSYEKL. As DNA, the CDR3 is TGCGCCAGCAGCCAACGACTAGCGGGAGGCCTATACGAGCAGTACTTC. This translates into CASSQRLAGGLYEQYF.

This clone was counted a single time. The chain is built from TRBV6-5 and TRBJ1-2, with D possibly TRBD1 on 5 matching bases. Trimming pared 6 bases from V and 4 bases from J, leaving 18 bases between. The CDR3 is 15 residues long. Germline CDR1 is MNHEY and CDR2 is SVGAGI. This chain's CDR3 is CASSAGGGKVYGYTF. The DNA of the CDR3 is TGTGCCAGCAGCGCTGGGGGGGGTAAGGTCTATGGCTACACCTTC.

This sequence joins TRBV5-1 and TRBJ2-1, with a possible D match to TRBD2 (6 bases). Germline-derived CDR1 and CDR2 are SGHRS and YFSETQ. V lost 5 bases and J 0 bases, leaving 15 bases between the germline ends. CDR3 length: 16 amino acids. The CDR3 sequence is CASSLELAASYNEQFF. The DNA of the CDR3 is TGCGCCAGCAGTCTTGAACTAGCAGCCTCCTACAATGAGCAGTTCTTC.

This clone has only a few counts. The gene calls are TRBV5-5 and TRBJ2-7, with TRBD2 as a possible D gene (6 bases). V shed 3 bases and J shed 3 bases, with 19 bases lying between them. Germline loops: CDR1 SGHKS, CDR2 YYEKEE (reference sequence). The CDR3 consists of 16 residues. CDR3: CASSSRDIMGGYEQYF. The CDR3 coding sequence is TGTGCCAGCAGCTCGCGTGATATCATGGGGGGCTACGAGCAGTACTTC.

V and J are TRBV6-5 and TRBJ1-4; D is possibly TRBD1 (6 bases). V was pared by 8 bases and J by 8 bases, with 21 bases between. In germline, CDR1 is MNHEY, CDR2 SVGAGI. The CDR3 totals 15 residues. The CDR3 bases are TGTGCCAGCGTCGGACAGAGCAAGGGTAGGGAAAAACTGTTTTTT. Its translation is CASVGQSKGREKLFF.

The rearrangement joins TRBV7-2 to TRBJ1-6; TRBD1 is a possible D gene (5 bases). The germline V gene has CDR1 SGHTA and CDR2 FQGNSA. Trimming left V 5 bases short and J 7 bases short, with 15 bases between. The CDR3 is made up of 15 amino acids. The CDR3 nucleotides read TGTGCCAGCAGCCCCGGGGGGAAAGGGAATTCACCCCTCCACTTT. It encodes CASSPGGKGNSPLHF.